The present TCR beta chain was sequenced within a study of CD8+ T cells in alopecia areata. Whole-study context: Tofacitinib treatment spanned 6 to 18 months, with 6 months off drug afterward. Among treated patients, severity was scored by affected scalp area percentage.

Per the germline V gene, CDR1 is LGHNA and CDR2 is YNFKEQ. This CDR3 is 13 amino acids long. Deletions cut 1 base from V and 6 bases from J, with 9 bases between. The study's findings and limits: Higher clonality and more expanded CD8+ clones appeared in lesional than normal scalp.

In regard to this clone: Antigen: not known.

Extracted RNA was reverse transcribed, and the resulting cDNA served as sequencing template. This table comes from immunoSEQ multiplex PCR, and its TCRdb copy is limited to in-frame clones, with some not included. The table has about 210,000 clones, 64% seen once. The treatment: oral pan-JAK inhibitor, 5-10 mg twice daily. Sequencing was performed on CD4+ T cells sorted from blood, taken at week 4, from a patient treated with tofacitinib. This chain joins TRBV4-2 and TRBJ1-1; D ambiguous. The sequence derives from a human donor with alopecia areata. This chain's CDR3 is CASSQGGKPEAFF. DNA for the CDR3: TGTGCCAGCAGCCAAGGAGGGAAACCTGAAGCTTTCTTT.